This is a list of T cell receptor beta chains from one sample in a study of beta chain features in type 1 diabetes. Some clones are missing from TCRdb's copy, which holds only in-frame ones; the method was immunoSEQ multiplex PCR. This sample yields around 160,000 clones, of which about 63% are seen a single time; approximately 0.09% belongs to the top ten. The sequenced sample was naive CD4+ T cells from blood. All receptors derive from a man aged 30-40 years with type 1 diabetes. Both conserved end residues are part of each CDR3. A D gene is named only where the DNA matches it firmly. Clone size is shown for a subset of rows, as once, few, many or a class of expanded clone.

j_call: TRBJ2-3
d_call: -
clone_size: -
v_call: TRBV11-2
cdr3_nt: TGTGCCAGCAGCACTCAGAACGGTGGTACGCAGTATTTT
cdr3_aa: CASSTQNGGTQYF

j_call: TRBJ2-7
d_call: -
clone_size: -
v_call: TRBV2
cdr3_nt: TGTGCCAGCAGTGCAGCCTACGAGCAGTACTTC
cdr3_aa: CASSAAYEQYF

j_call: TRBJ1-2
d_call: -
clone_size: -
v_call: TRBV29-1
cdr3_nt: TGCAGCGTTGAAAGGGGGTACTATGGCTACACCTTC
cdr3_aa: CSVERGYYGYTF

j_call: TRBJ2-1
d_call: TRBD2
clone_size: once
v_call: TRBV29-1
cdr3_nt: TGCAGCGTTGAAGATCTGGCGGGGGTAACCTACAATGAGCAGTTCTTC
cdr3_aa: CSVEDLAGVTYNEQFF

j_call: TRBJ2-3
d_call: TRBD1
clone_size: -
v_call: TRBV18
cdr3_nt: TGTGCCAGCTCACCACCGACAGGGGAGGATACGCAGTATTTT
cdr3_aa: CASSPPTGEDTQYF

j_call: TRBJ2-6
d_call: -
clone_size: -
v_call: TRBV23-1
cdr3_nt: TGCGCCAGCAGTAGGGTTCACCCTCCCTCTGGGGCCAACGTCCTGACTTTC
cdr3_aa: CASSRVHPPSGANVLTF

j_call: TRBJ2-1
d_call: -
clone_size: -
v_call: TRBV7-9
cdr3_nt: TGTGCCATCACTTCTTTCTCCTACAATGAGCAGTTCTTC
cdr3_aa: CAITSFSYNEQFF

j_call: TRBJ2-7
d_call: -
clone_size: -
v_call: TRBV7-9
cdr3_nt: TGTGCCAGCAGCTCGGCAACGGGCAACTACGAGCAGTACTTC
cdr3_aa: CASSSATGNYEQYF

j_call: TRBJ2-3
d_call: -
clone_size: few
v_call: TRBV6-5
cdr3_nt: TGTGCCAGCAGTAATCCATCTCAGGATACGCAGTATTTT
cdr3_aa: CASSNPSQDTQYF

j_call: TRBJ1-6
d_call: TRBD1
clone_size: -
v_call: TRBV9
cdr3_nt: TGTGCCAGCAGCGTAGACACAGGGGTAAATTCACCCCTCCACTTT
cdr3_aa: CASSVDTGVNSPLHF

j_call: TRBJ1-1
d_call: -
clone_size: -
v_call: TRBV29-1
cdr3_nt: TGCAGCGTTGAAGGCGTCGCGAGGGGCGTTGTCACTGAAGCTTTCTTT
cdr3_aa: CSVEGVARGVVTEAFF

j_call: TRBJ2-5
d_call: -
clone_size: -
v_call: TRBV10-3
cdr3_nt: TGTGCCATCAGTGAGGGCACTAGTGAGACCCAGTACTTC
cdr3_aa: CAISEGTSETQYF

j_call: TRBJ2-1
d_call: -
clone_size: few
v_call: TRBV25-1
cdr3_nt: TGTGCCAGCAGCGAGGTGGGGGCCCCAGGGAATGAGCAGTTCTTC
cdr3_aa: CASSEVGAPGNEQFF

j_call: TRBJ2-3
d_call: TRBD2
clone_size: few
v_call: TRBV29-1
cdr3_nt: TGCAGCGCTAGCGGGTTATTAGATACGCAGTATTTT
cdr3_aa: CSASGLLDTQYF

j_call: TRBJ1-3
d_call: TRBD1
clone_size: once
v_call: TRBV30
cdr3_nt: TGTGCCTGGAGTGCCGACAGGGGGCTCGGAAACACCATATATTTT
cdr3_aa: CAWSADRGLGNTIYF

j_call: TRBJ2-3
d_call: TRBD1
clone_size: few
v_call: TRBV7-2
cdr3_nt: TGTGCCAGCAGCTTAGCGCGGCTCACAGGGGGAGATACGCAGTATTTT
cdr3_aa: CASSLARLTGGDTQYF

j_call: TRBJ2-7
d_call: -
clone_size: -
v_call: TRBV15
cdr3_nt: TGTGCCACCAGCAGAGAACAGGGTATCGCCGAGCAGTACTTC
cdr3_aa: CATSREQGIAEQYF

j_call: TRBJ1-1
d_call: -
clone_size: -
v_call: TRBV7-9
cdr3_nt: TGTGCCGTCGCCACAGGGAACACTGAAGCTTTCTTT
cdr3_aa: CAVATGNTEAFF

j_call: TRBJ2-5
d_call: -
clone_size: -
v_call: TRBV30
cdr3_nt: TGTGCCTGGAGTGTCGGCAGCAAAGGAGAGACCCAGTACTTC
cdr3_aa: CAWSVGSKGETQYF

j_call: TRBJ2-5
d_call: -
clone_size: few
v_call: TRBV29-1
cdr3_nt: TGCAGCGTTGGGACATCCGGAGGAGAGACCCAGTACTTC
cdr3_aa: CSVGTSGGETQYF

j_call: TRBJ2-3
d_call: -
clone_size: -
v_call: TRBV28
cdr3_nt: TGTGCCAGCAACGCTGCCGACGGCACAGATACGCAGTATTTT
cdr3_aa: CASNAADGTDTQYF

j_call: TRBJ2-3
d_call: -
clone_size: -
v_call: TRBV29-1
cdr3_nt: TGCAGCGTTGGTGCAAGTCTGTCGTATACGCAGTATTTT
cdr3_aa: CSVGASLSYTQYF

j_call: TRBJ2-3
d_call: -
clone_size: -
v_call: TRBV5-1
cdr3_nt: TGCGCCAGCAGCTTGGCGGGGCCACGGAGCACAGATACGCAGTATTTT
cdr3_aa: CASSLAGPRSTDTQYF

j_call: TRBJ1-6
d_call: -
clone_size: -
v_call: TRBV25-1
cdr3_nt: TGTGCCAGCAGTGAGGGTGGTAATTCACCCCTCCACTTT
cdr3_aa: CASSEGGNSPLHF

j_call: TRBJ2-6
d_call: -
clone_size: few
v_call: TRBV9
cdr3_nt: TGTGCCAGCAGCGCTCCCCCGGGACGACGGGCTGGGGCCAACGTCCTGACTTTC
cdr3_aa: CASSAPPGRRAGANVLTF

j_call: TRBJ2-1
d_call: -
clone_size: -
v_call: TRBV5-6
cdr3_nt: TGTGCCAGCAGCTTATCAGGGAACTACAATGAGCAGTTCTTC
cdr3_aa: CASSLSGNYNEQFF

j_call: TRBJ1-2
d_call: TRBD1
clone_size: few
v_call: TRBV4-2
cdr3_nt: TGTGCCAGCAGCCAAGGTGGACAGGTCCATGGCTACACCTTC
cdr3_aa: CASSQGGQVHGYTF

j_call: TRBJ1-2
d_call: TRBD1
clone_size: -
v_call: TRBV10-3
cdr3_nt: TGTGCCATCAGTCGGGACAGGGTCGACTATGGCTACACCTTC
cdr3_aa: CAISRDRVDYGYTF

j_call: TRBJ2-2
d_call: -
clone_size: -
v_call: TRBV29-1
cdr3_nt: TGCAGCGTGCCCGGTTACCAGATGAACACCGGGGAGCTGTTTTTT
cdr3_aa: CSVPGYQMNTGELFF

j_call: TRBJ2-7
d_call: -
clone_size: -
v_call: TRBV5-1
cdr3_nt: TGCGCCAGCAGCCTCGTAGCTGGGGAGAGGTACGAGCAGTACTTC
cdr3_aa: CASSLVAGERYEQYF

j_call: TRBJ1-2
d_call: -
clone_size: once
v_call: TRBV7-2
cdr3_nt: TGTGCCAGCAGCTTAGGACGGTTCTATGGCTACACCTTC
cdr3_aa: CASSLGRFYGYTF

j_call: TRBJ1-1
d_call: -
clone_size: -
v_call: TRBV29-1
cdr3_nt: TGCAGCGTCGGGATGCGGAACACTGAAGCTTTCTTT
cdr3_aa: CSVGMRNTEAFF

j_call: TRBJ2-1
d_call: -
clone_size: -
v_call: TRBV19
cdr3_nt: TGTGCCACCCAGGGCAGCCATGAGCAGTTCTTC
cdr3_aa: CATQGSHEQFF

j_call: TRBJ2-7
d_call: -
clone_size: -
v_call: TRBV29-1
cdr3_nt: TGCAGCGTTGGACAGTACGAGCAGTACTTC
cdr3_aa: CSVGQYEQYF

j_call: TRBJ1-6
d_call: -
clone_size: -
v_call: TRBV30
cdr3_nt: TGTGCCTGGAACCTGGATCTAACGACTAAAGGTGGTAATTCACCCCTCCACTTT
cdr3_aa: CAWNLDLTTKGGNSPLHF

j_call: TRBJ2-3
d_call: TRBD2
clone_size: -
v_call: TRBV11-3
cdr3_nt: TGTGCCAGCAGCCGAGGACTAGCGGGGGCAGATACGCAGTATTTT
cdr3_aa: CASSRGLAGADTQYF

j_call: TRBJ1-3
d_call: -
clone_size: -
v_call: TRBV4-3
cdr3_nt: TGCGCCAGCAGCCAAGGATTCACCATATATTTT
cdr3_aa: CASSQGFTIYF

j_call: TRBJ2-3
d_call: -
clone_size: once
v_call: TRBV18
cdr3_nt: TGTGCCAGCTCACGTCTTAGCACAGATACGCAGTATTTT
cdr3_aa: CASSRLSTDTQYF

j_call: TRBJ2-7
d_call: TRBD1
clone_size: -
v_call: TRBV29-1
cdr3_nt: TGCAGCGTTGTGGGACAGGGAACTTTAGAGGAGCAGTACTTC
cdr3_aa: CSVVGQGTLEEQYF

j_call: TRBJ2-6
d_call: -
clone_size: -
v_call: TRBV30
cdr3_nt: TGTGCCTGGAGTGTAGCATCGGGGGCCAACGTCCTGACTTTC
cdr3_aa: CAWSVASGANVLTF

j_call: TRBJ1-4
d_call: -
clone_size: -
v_call: TRBV4-3
cdr3_nt: TGCGCCAGCAGCCAAGATACTACTAATGAAAAACTGTTTTTT
cdr3_aa: CASSQDTTNEKLFF

j_call: TRBJ2-7
d_call: -
clone_size: -
v_call: TRBV23-1
cdr3_nt: TGCGCCAGCAGTCCGGCCCGGGCGTGCGAGCAGTACTTC
cdr3_aa: CASSPARACEQYF

j_call: TRBJ2-7
d_call: -
clone_size: once
v_call: TRBV2
cdr3_nt: TGTGCCAGCAGTGGCGGCAGGGACTACGAGCAGTACTTC
cdr3_aa: CASSGGRDYEQYF

j_call: TRBJ1-2
d_call: -
clone_size: -
v_call: TRBV29-1
cdr3_nt: TGCAGCGCCGGTGGTGACTATGGCTACACCTTC
cdr3_aa: CSAGGDYGYTF

j_call: TRBJ2-1
d_call: TRBD2
clone_size: few
v_call: TRBV5-1
cdr3_nt: TGCGCCAGCAGCTTGGTAGCTAGCGGGGGAAATGAGCAGTTCTTC
cdr3_aa: CASSLVASGGNEQFF

j_call: TRBJ2-5
d_call: -
clone_size: once
v_call: TRBV30
cdr3_nt: TGTGCCTGGGAACAAGGGGGAGAGACCCAGTACTTC
cdr3_aa: CAWEQGGETQYF

j_call: TRBJ2-5
d_call: -
clone_size: -
v_call: TRBV25-1
cdr3_nt: TGTGCCAGCAGTGACCCGACATTACAAGAGACCCAGTACTTC
cdr3_aa: CASSDPTLQETQYF

j_call: TRBJ2-5
d_call: TRBD1
clone_size: few
v_call: TRBV7-9
cdr3_nt: TGTGCCAGCAGCAAGACAGGGTATCAAGAGACCCAGTACTTC
cdr3_aa: CASSKTGYQETQYF